The entry below gives a single T cell receptor beta chain sequence along with its context. Method: immunoSEQ multiplex PCR; TCRdb's copy keeps in-frame clones and lacks some. The table records around 190,000 clones, more than 75% of them present only once. The data originate from a study of blood T cell repertoires in COVID-19. Between the trimmed V and J ends, which lost 2 bases and 6 bases, there was a span of 14 bases. The CDR3 has 15 residues. Looked up from germline, CDR1 is SEHNR and CDR2 is FQNEAQ (reference sequence). The source of this sequence is a human donor in a cohort sampled during active COVID-19. The gene calls are TRBV7-9 and TRBJ2-1; D perhaps matches TRBD2 (5 bases). The sequenced sample consisted of peripheral blood. The CDR3 reads CASSLFQRLSNEQFF. The CDR3 bases are TGTGCCAGCAGCTTATTCCAGCGGTTAAGCAATGAGCAGTTCTTC.